This T cell receptor (beta chain) is from a study of cytomegalovirus exposure and HLA in healthy donors. 60 Vbeta and 13 Jbeta primers were used in PCR. TCRdb's copy holds only in-frame clones and misses some; the assay was immunoSEQ multiplex PCR. The table records about 120,000 clones, over 60% of them present only once. This CDR3 comprises 12 residues. Germline CDR1 reads SGHVS; CDR2 reads FNYEAQ. V lost 2 bases and J lost 4, with 5 bases in between. Sequencing was carried out using PBMCs. This chain uses TRBV7-6 with TRBJ2-5; D unclear. The sequence was obtained from a man aged 25 to 40 in good health and CMV-seropositive. The CDR3 nucleotides are TGTGCCAGCAGCTTACAAGCAGAGACCCAGTACTTC. The encoded protein is CASSLQAETQYF.